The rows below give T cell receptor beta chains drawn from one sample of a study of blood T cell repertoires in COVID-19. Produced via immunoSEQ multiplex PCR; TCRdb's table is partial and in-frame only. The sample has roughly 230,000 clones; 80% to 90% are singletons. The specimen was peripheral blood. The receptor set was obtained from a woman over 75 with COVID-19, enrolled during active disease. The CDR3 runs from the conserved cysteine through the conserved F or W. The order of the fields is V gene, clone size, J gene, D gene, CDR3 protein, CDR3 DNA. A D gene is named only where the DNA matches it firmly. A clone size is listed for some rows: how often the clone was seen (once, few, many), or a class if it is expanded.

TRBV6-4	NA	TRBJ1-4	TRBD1	CASRLGTGNDEKLFF	TGTGCCAGCAGACTAGGGACAGGGAATGACGAAAAACTGTTTTTT
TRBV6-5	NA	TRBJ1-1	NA	CATTGQNTEAFF	TGTGCCACGACAGGACAGAACACTGAAGCTTTCTTT
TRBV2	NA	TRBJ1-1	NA	CASSVQGYTEAFF	TGTGCCAGTAGTGTACAGGGTTACACTGAAGCTTTCTTT
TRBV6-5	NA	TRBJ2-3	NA	CASSLAANTDTQYF	TGTGCCAGCAGTTTAGCGGCAAACACAGATACGCAGTATTTT
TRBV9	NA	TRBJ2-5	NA	CASSVAGVVGTQYF	TGTGCCAGCAGCGTAGCCGGGGTTGTTGGGACCCAGTACTTC
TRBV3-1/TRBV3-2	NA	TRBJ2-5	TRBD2	CASSGERGTSYETQYF	TGTGCCAGCAGCGGAGAAAGAGGGACTAGTTATGAGACCCAGTACTTC
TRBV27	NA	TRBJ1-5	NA	CASSPTSTTGFKPQHF	TGTGCCAGCAGTCCCACATCAACTACAGGGTTTAAGCCCCAGCATTTT
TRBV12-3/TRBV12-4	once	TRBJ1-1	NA	CATSGPHTEAFF	TGTGCCACCTCGGGTCCCCACACTGAAGCTTTCTTT
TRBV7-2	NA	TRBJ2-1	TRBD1	CASRSRDSPNEQFF	TGTGCCAGCAGGAGCCGGGACAGCCCAAATGAGCAGTTCTTC
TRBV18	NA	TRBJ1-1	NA	CASSPGLGGNTEAFF	TGTGCCAGCTCACCAGGGTTGGGGGGGAACACTGAAGCTTTCTTT
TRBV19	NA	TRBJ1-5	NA	CASSSREGPNQPQHF	TGTGCCAGTAGTTCTAGGGAGGGCCCAAATCAGCCCCAGCATTTT
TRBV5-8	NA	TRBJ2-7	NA	CASSLGFWTVSYEQYF	TGTGCCAGCAGCTTGGGTTTCTGGACAGTCTCCTACGAGCAGTACTTC
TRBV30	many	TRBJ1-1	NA	CAWSVTGGNTEAFF	TGTGCCTGGAGTGTAACTGGAGGGAACACTGAAGCTTTCTTT
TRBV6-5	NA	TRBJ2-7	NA	CASADSYEQYF	TGTGCCAGCGCTGACAGCTACGAGCAGTACTTC
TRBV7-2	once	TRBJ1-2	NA	CASSPQGPYGYTF	TGTGCCAGCAGCCCCCAGGGGCCGTATGGCTACACCTTC
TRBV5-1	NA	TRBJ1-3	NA	CASSLSGGAGNTIYF	TGCGCCAGCAGCTTGTCGGGGGGAGCTGGAAACACCATATATTTT
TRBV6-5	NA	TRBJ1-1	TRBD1	CASRTGSMNTEAFF	TGTGCCAGCAGGACAGGGTCGATGAACACTGAAGCTTTCTTT
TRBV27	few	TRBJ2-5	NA	CASGARETQYF	TGTGCCAGCGGTGCCCGGGAGACCCAGTACTTC
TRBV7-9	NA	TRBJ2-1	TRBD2	CASSLARTSGGAYNEQFF	TGTGCCAGCAGCTTAGCAAGGACTAGCGGGGGGGCGTACAATGAGCAGTTCTTC
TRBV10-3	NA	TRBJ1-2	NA	CAISESAGLTF	TGTGCCATCAGTGAGTCAGCAGGGTTGACCTTC
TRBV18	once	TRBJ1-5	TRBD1	CASSDGTGGGNQPQHF	TGTGCCAGCTCGGATGGGACAGGGGGCGGCAATCAGCCCCAGCATTTT
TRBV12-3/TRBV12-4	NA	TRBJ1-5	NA	CASSYRFDQPQHF	TGTGCCAGCAGTTACCGGTTCGATCAGCCCCAGCATTTT
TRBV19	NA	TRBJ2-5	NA	CARGRQFQETQYF	TGTGCCAGGGGCAGACAGTTCCAAGAGACCCAGTACTTC
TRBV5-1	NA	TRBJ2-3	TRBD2	CASSVIGLAGFKADTQYF	TGCGCCAGCAGCGTTATCGGACTAGCGGGGTTTAAGGCAGATACGCAGTATTTT
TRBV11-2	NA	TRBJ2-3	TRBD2	CASAPGGPTDTQYF	TGTGCCAGCGCCCCGGGGGGACCCACAGATACGCAGTATTTT
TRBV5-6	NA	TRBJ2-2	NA	CASSLERSPRARTGELFF	TGTGCCAGCAGCTTGGAACGAAGCCCCAGGGCGAGGACCGGGGAGCTGTTTTTT
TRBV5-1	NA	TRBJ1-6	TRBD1	CASSTTGANSPLHF	TGCGCCAGCAGCACGACAGGGGCCAATTCACCCCTCCACTTT
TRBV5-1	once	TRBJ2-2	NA	CASSSGHRANTGELFF	TGCGCCAGCAGCTCGGGACACCGCGCGAACACCGGGGAGCTGTTTTTT
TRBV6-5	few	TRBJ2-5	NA	CASSYSRGYETQYF	TGTGCCAGCAGTTACTCAAGGGGGTATGAGACCCAGTACTTC
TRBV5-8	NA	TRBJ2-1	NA	CASSRRTTTYTGDEQFF	TGTGCCAGCAGCAGGAGGACTACCACCTACACGGGGGATGAGCAGTTCTTC